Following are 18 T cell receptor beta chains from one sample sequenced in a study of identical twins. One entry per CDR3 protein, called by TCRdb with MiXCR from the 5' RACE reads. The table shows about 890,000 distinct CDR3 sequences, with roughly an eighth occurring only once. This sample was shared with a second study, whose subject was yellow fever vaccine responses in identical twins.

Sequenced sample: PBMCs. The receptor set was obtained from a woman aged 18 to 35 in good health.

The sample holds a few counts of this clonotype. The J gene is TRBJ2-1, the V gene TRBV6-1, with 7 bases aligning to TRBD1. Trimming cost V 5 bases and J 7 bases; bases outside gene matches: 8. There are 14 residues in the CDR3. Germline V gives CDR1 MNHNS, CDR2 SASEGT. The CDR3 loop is CASSRLSTGNEQFF. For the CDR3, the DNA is TGTGCCAGCAGTCGCCTATCGACAGGGAATGAGCAGTTCTTC.

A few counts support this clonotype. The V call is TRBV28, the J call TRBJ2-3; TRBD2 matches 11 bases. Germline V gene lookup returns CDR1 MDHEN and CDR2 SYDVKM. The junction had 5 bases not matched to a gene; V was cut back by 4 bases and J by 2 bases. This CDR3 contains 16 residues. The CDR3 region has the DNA TGTGCCAGCAGTTCTCCGACTAGCGGGATCACAGATACGCAGTATTTT. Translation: CASSSPTSGITDTQYF.

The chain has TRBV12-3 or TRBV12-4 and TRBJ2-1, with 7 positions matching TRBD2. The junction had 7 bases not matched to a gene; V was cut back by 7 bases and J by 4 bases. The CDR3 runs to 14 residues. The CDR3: CASTSAGPYNEQFF. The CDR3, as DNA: TGTGCCAGCACCTCAGCGGGACCTTACAATGAGCAGTTCTTC.

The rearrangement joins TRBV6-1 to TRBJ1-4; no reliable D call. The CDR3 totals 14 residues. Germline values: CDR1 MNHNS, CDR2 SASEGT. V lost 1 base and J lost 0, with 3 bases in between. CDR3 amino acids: CASSEGPTNEKLFF. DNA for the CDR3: TGTGCCAGCAGTGAAGGGCCAACTAATGAAAAACTGTTTTTT.

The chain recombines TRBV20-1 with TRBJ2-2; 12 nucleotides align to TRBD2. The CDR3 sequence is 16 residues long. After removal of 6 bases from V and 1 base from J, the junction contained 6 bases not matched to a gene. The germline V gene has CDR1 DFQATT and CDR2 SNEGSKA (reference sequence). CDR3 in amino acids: CSARTSGEKNTGELFF. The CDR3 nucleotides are TGCAGTGCCCGGACTAGCGGGGAAAAGAACACCGGGGAGCTGTTTTTT.

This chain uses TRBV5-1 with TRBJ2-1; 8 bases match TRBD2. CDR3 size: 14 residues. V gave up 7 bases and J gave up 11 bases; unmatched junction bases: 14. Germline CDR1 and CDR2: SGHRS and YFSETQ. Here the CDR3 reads CASAEVAGRDKQFF. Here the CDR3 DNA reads TGCGCCAGCGCCGAGGTAGCGGGAAGGGATAAGCAGTTCTTC.

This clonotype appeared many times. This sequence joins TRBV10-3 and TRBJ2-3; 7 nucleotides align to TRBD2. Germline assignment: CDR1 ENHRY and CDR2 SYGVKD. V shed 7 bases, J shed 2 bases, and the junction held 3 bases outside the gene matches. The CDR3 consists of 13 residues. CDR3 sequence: CAITGLVTDTQYF. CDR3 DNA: TGTGCCATCACCGGACTAGTCACAGATACGCAGTATTTT.

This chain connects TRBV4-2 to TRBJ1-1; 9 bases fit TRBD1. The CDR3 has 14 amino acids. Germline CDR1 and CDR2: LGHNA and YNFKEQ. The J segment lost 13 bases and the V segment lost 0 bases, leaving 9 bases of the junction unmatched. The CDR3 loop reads CASSQDFFGTGFFF. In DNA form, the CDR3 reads TGTGCCAGCAGCCAAGATTTTTTTGGGACAGGGTTTTTCTTT.

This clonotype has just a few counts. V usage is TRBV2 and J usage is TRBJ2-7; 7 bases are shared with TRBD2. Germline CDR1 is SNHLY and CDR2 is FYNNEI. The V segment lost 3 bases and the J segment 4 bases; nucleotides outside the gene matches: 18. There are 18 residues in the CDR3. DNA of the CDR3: TGTGCCAGCAGTGAGGGAATGGGGCTAGGCGCGGGAGTGTACGAGCAGTACTTC. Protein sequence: CASSEGMGLGAGVYEQYF.

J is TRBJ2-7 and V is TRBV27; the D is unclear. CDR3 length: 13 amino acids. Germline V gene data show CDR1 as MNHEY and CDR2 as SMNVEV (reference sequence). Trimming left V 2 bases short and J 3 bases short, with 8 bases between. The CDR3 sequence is CASSLTTRYEQYF. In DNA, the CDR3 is TGTGCCAGCAGTTTAACTACCCGCTACGAGCAGTACTTC.

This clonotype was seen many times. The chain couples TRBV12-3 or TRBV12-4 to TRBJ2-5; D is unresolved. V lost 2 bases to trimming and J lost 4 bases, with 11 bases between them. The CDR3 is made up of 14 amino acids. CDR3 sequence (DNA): TGTGCCAGCAGTTTAACGGAGCTGGGAGAGACCCAGTACTTC. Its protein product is CASSLTELGETQYF.

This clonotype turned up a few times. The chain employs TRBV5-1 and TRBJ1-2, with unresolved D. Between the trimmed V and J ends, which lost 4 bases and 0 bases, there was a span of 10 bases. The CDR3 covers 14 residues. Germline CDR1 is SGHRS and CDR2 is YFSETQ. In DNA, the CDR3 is TGCGCCAGCAGCGACCGAGAAGCTAACTATGGCTACACCTTC. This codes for CASSDREANYGYTF.

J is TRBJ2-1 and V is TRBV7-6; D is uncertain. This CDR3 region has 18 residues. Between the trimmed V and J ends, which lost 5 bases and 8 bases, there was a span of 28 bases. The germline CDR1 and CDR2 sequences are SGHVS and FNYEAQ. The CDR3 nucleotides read TGTGCCAGCAGCCTACCAACGTGGCAGGTTTCAGGCTTCGATGAGCAGTTCTTC. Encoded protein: CASSLPTWQVSGFDEQFF.

Written as DNA, the CDR3 is TGCGCCAGCAGCTTGGATTTGAGGGGGCTCGGGGCCAACGTCCTGACTTTC. This gives the protein CASSLDLRGLGANVLTF. The V gene is TRBV5-1, the J gene TRBJ2-6; the match to TRBD1 covers 7 bases. The CDR3 covers 17 residues. Germline trimming cut 0 bases from V and 4 bases from J; bases unmatched to any gene: 7. CDR1 and CDR2 (germline): SGHRS, YFSETQ. Full variable domain (missing parts from reference TRBV5-1 and TRBJ2-6): KAGVTQTPRYLIKTRGQQVTLSCSPISGHRSVSWYQQTPGQGLQFLFEYFSETQRNKGNFPGRFSGRQFSNSRSEMNVSTLELGDSALYLCASSLDLRGLGANVLTFGAGSRLTVL.

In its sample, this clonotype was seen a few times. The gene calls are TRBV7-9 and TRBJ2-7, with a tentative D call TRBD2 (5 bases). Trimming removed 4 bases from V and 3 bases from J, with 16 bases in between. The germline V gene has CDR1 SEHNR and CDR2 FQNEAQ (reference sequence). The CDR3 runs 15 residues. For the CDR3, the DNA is TGTGCCAGCAGCTCCCGGGGAGCGGCCTTCTACGAGCAGTACTTC. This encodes CASSSRGAAFYEQYF.

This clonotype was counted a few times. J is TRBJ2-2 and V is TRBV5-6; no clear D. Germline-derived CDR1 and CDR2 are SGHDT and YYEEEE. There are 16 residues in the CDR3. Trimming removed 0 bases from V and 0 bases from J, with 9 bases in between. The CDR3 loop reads CASSLGAAANTGELFF. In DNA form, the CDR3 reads TGTGCCAGCAGCTTGGGAGCCGCGGCGAACACCGGGGAGCTGTTTTTT. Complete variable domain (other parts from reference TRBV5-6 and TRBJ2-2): DAGVTQSPTHLIKTRGQQVTLRCSPKSGHDTVSWYQQALGQGPQFIFQYYEEEERQRGNFPDRFSGHQFPNYSSELNVNALLLGDSALYLCASSLGAAANTGELFFGEGSRLTVL.

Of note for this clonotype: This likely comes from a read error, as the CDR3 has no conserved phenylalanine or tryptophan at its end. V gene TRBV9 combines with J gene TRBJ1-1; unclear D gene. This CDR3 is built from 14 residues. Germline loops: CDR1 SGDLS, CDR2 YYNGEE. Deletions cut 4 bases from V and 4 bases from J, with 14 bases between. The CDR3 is CASSPPVGVTEAFS. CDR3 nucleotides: TGTGCCAGCAGCCCACCCGTTGGAGTCACTGAAGCTTTCTCT.

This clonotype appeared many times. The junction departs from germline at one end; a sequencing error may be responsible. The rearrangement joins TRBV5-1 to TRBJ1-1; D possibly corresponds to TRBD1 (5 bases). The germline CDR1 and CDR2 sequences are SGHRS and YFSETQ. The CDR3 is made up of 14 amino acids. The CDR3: CASSLGGSNTEAFF. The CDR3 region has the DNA TGTGCCAGCAGCTTGGGGGGATCTAACACTGAAGCTTTCTTT.